The sequence of this T cell receptor (beta chain) was determined in a study of T cell repertoires in cytomegalovirus infection. MiXCR, run by TCRdb on the reads, gives a single entry per CDR3 protein. The sample shows around 210,000 distinct CDR3 sequences, about 5.9% of them seen only once. This clonotype was recorded at least ten times. V shed 8 bases and J 0 bases; nucleotides not matched to a gene: 7. Germline V CDR1 and CDR2: MDHEN, SYDVKM. The CDR3 contains 15 residues. The V and J genes are TRBV28 and TRBJ1-5, with 7 bases that match TRBD1. The clonotype comes from a human donor in good health (CMV status not recorded). Some clones in this sample may be carry-over from other donors' samples. The sequenced material came from PBMCs. The CDR3 DNA is TGTGCCAGCGTTGGACAGGTCAATAGCAATCAGCCCCAGCATTTT. This encodes CASVGQVNSNQPQHF.